One and the same sample provided the 26 T cell receptor beta chains below, sequenced in a study of sequential checkpoint blockade in melanoma. Treatment denoted: randomized to nivolumab then ipilimumab (arm A) or the reverse (arm B). The method was immunoSEQ multiplex PCR; TCRdb's version includes in-frame clones alone and lacks a portion of them. The sample contains around 6,000 clones, roughly half of which appear only once. The sample was CD8+ T cells sorted from blood (inferred from file names), taken from a patient given nivolumab and ipilimumab in sequence. These receptors originate from a human patient with melanoma. Some clones in this sample may be carry-over from other donors' samples.

The rearrangement joins TRBV19 to TRBJ1-2; TRBD1 aligns across 7 bases. The V segment lost 9 bases and the J segment 8 bases; nucleotides outside the gene matches: 18. Looked up from germline, CDR1 is LNHDA and CDR2 is SQIVND (reference sequence). The CDR3 spans 15 residues. The DNA for the CDR3 is TGTGCCAGCTGGAATCCGGGACAGTCGTCGGTCGGCTACACCTTC. Its translation: CASWNPGQSSVGYTF. Filled out from reference TRBV19 and TRBJ1-2, the complete variable domain reads DGGITQSPKYLFRKEGQNVTLSCEQNLNHDAMYWYRQDPGQGLRLIYYSQIVNDFQKGDIAEGYSVSREKKESFPLTVTSAQKNPTAFYLCASWNPGQSSVGYTFGSGTRLTVV.

This clone has just a few counts. The chain combines TRBV4-1 with TRBJ2-2; D not certain. V was trimmed by 1 base and J by 4 bases, leaving 7 bases between them. The CDR3 runs to 14 residues. The germline gives CDR1 MGHRA, CDR2 YSYEKL. The DNA for the CDR3 is TGCGCCAGCAGCCAAGTTAGTGCCACCGGGGAGCTGTTTTTT. It translates to CASSQVSATGELFF.

There are a few counts of this clone. A read error is the likely source, as a far larger clone sits one nucleotide away. Other nucleotide sequences in the sample specify the same CDR3. This chain links TRBV7-9 with TRBJ1-5; D possibly corresponds to TRBD1 (6 bases). CDR1 SEHNR and CDR2 FQNEAQ come from the germline V gene (reference sequence). This CDR3 is built from 14 residues. V was cut by 5 bases and J by 7 bases, with 15 bases left in between. The DNA of the CDR3 is TGTGCCAGCAGCCAAGAGCAGGGGATACAGCCCCAGCATTTT. This gives the protein CASSQEQGIQPQHF.

In this sample, this clone turned up a few times. V and J are TRBV7-2 and TRBJ2-5; D gene ambiguous. Trimming removed 2 bases at V and 3 bases at J, with 7 bases between. This CDR3 region has 13 residues. Germline CDR1 and CDR2: SGHTA and FQGNSA. The CDR3 DNA reads TGTGCCAGCAGCTTATGGAGAGAAGAGACCCAGTACTTC. It yields the protein CASSLWREETQYF.

This chain uses TRBV11-2 with TRBJ2-4; 11 bases line up with TRBD2. The CDR3 has 12 amino acids. The ends lost 3 bases at V and 12 bases at J; junction bases unmatched: 1. In germline, CDR1 is SGHAT, CDR2 FQNNGV. CDR3 protein: CASSFSGGDQYF. CDR3 sequence (DNA): TGTGCCAGCAGCTTTAGCGGGGGGGATCAGTACTTC.

This clone has more than one count but fewer than ten. Relative to the germline gene, one junction end is altered; a read error may explain this. The chain carries TRBV6-1 and TRBJ1-2; TRBD1 might be the D (6 bases). This CDR3 contains 16 residues. From germline, CDR1 is MNHNS and CDR2 SASEGT. CDR3 protein: CAISEGHSGLGYGYTF. Here the CDR3 DNA reads TGTGCCATCAGTGAGGGACACTCAGGCCTGGGATATGGCTACACCTTC.

The chain recombines TRBV11-2 with TRBJ2-1; a weak D match, TRBD2 (5 bases). The CDR3 is 16 residues long. Trimming left V 0 bases short and J 3 bases short, with 12 bases between. Germline V CDR1 and CDR2: SGHAT, FQNNGV. As DNA, the CDR3 is TGTGCCAGCAGCTTAGAGCCTAGCTTATTCTACAATGAGCAGTTCTTC. Translating gives CASSLEPSLFYNEQFF.

The chain uses TRBV7-8 and TRBJ2-7; D gene uncertain. The CDR3 is 14 amino acids. V lost 0 bases to trimming and J lost 2 bases, with 8 bases between them. The germline V gene encodes CDR1 SGHVS and CDR2 FQNEAQ. CDR3 nucleotide sequence: TGTGCCAGCAGCTTAGCACAGCCAGCCTACGAGCAGTACTTC. Protein: CASSLAQPAYEQYF.

J is TRBJ2-1 and V is TRBV9; D might be TRBD2 (6 bases). The CDR3 contains 13 residues. Trimming removed 3 bases from V and 6 bases from J, with 10 bases in between. Looked up from germline, CDR1 is SGDLS and CDR2 is YYNGEE. The CDR3 region is CASSGTIGNEQFF. The DNA of the CDR3 is TGTGCCAGCAGCGGGACTATAGGCAATGAGCAGTTCTTC.

The rearrangement links TRBV5-4 to TRBJ1-5; tentatively, D is TRBD1 (5 bases). Trimming shortened V by 4 bases and J by 10 bases, and 15 bases separated the two germline ends. CDR3 length equals 13 residues. Germline V lookup: CDR1 SGHNT, CDR2 YYREEE (reference sequence). The CDR3 sequence is CASSVGIDRPQHF. CDR3 bases: TGTGCCAGCAGCGTAGGAATTGACAGACCCCAGCATTTT.

This chain joins TRBV11-1 and TRBJ2-7, with 10 bases fitting TRBD1. The V segment lost 3 bases and the J segment 3 bases; nucleotides outside the gene matches: 2. Germline assignment: CDR1 SGHAT and CDR2 FQDESV (reference sequence). The CDR3 has 14 amino acids. The CDR3 DNA reads as TGTGCCAGCAGCTTGGACAGGGGGGTCTACGAGCAGTACTTC. It translates to CASSLDRGVYEQYF.

This clone is termed large. This chain joins TRBV15 and TRBJ1-1; 9 nucleotides line up with TRBD1. Trimming took 6 bases from V and 4 from J; bases not matched to a gene: 9. Germline V gives CDR1 LNHNV, CDR2 YYDKDF (reference sequence). The CDR3 covers 15 residues. The CDR3: CATRTITGGITEAFF. CDR3 DNA: TGTGCCACCAGAACCATTACAGGGGGCATCACTGAAGCTTTCTTT.

In DNA, the CDR3 is TGTGCCAGCAGCCCTGGCGCTAAGGCTGACAAAAGTCGGGCCAACGTCCTGACTTTC. Its protein product is CASSPGAKADKSRANVLTF. V gene TRBV11-1 combines with J gene TRBJ2-6; unclear D gene. Germline V CDR1 and CDR2: SGHAT, FQDESV (reference sequence). V dropped 5 bases and J dropped 5 bases, with 25 bases sitting between them. CDR3 length equals 19 residues.

The J gene is TRBJ2-7, the V gene TRBV30, with TRBD1 matching 7 bases. The CDR3 has 15 amino acids. Trimming cost V 1 base and J 2 bases; bases outside gene matches: 8. CDR1 and CDR2 from the germline V gene are GTSNPN and SVGIG (reference sequence). CDR3 region: CAWSGTGVSPYEQYF. DNA for the CDR3: TGTGCCTGGAGTGGAACAGGGGTAAGCCCCTACGAGCAGTACTTC.

The chain is built from TRBV2 and TRBJ2-7; TRBD2 might be the D (5 bases). V lost 4 bases and J 0 bases, leaving 10 bases between the germline ends. Germline loops: CDR1 SNHLY, CDR2 FYNNEI. This CDR3 is 14 amino acids long. The CDR3 reads CASSVTGSSYEQYF. In nucleotides, the CDR3 is TGTGCCAGCAGTGTCACGGGGAGCTCCTACGAGCAGTACTTC.

In its sample, this clone was seen a few times. This sequence joins TRBV7-8 and TRBJ2-7; D is unclear. Germline V gene sequence: CDR1 SGHVS, CDR2 FQNEAQ. The length of the CDR3 is 13 residues. Trimming removed 5 bases at V and 2 bases at J, with 10 bases between. In nucleotides, the CDR3 is TGTGCCAGCAGCCACACAGTTACCTACGAGCAGTACTTC. It specifies CASSHTVTYEQYF.

This rearrangement joins TRBV4-3 to TRBJ1-6; 7 positions agree with TRBD1. The CDR3 runs to 18 residues. CDR1 and CDR2 from the germline V gene are LGHNA and YSLEER. With V trimmed by 1 base and J by 8 bases, 14 bases remained unmatched. CDR3 nucleotide sequence: TGCGCCAGCAGCCAAGGTCCTGGGACAGCCCTTTCGGATTCACCCCTCCACTTT. Protein sequence: CASSQGPGTALSDSPLHF.

This clone was counted between two and nine times. The CDR3 nucleotides are TGTGCCAGCAGAATCCGGGACAGGGTAGATTCACCCCTCCACTTT. Translating it yields CASRIRDRVDSPLHF. This sequence joins TRBV6-6 and TRBJ1-6; 9 bases are a match to TRBD1. Germline values: CDR1 MNHNY, CDR2 SVGAGI (reference sequence). Unmatched junction bases numbered 8, after V lost 6 bases and J lost 8 bases. CDR3 size: 15 residues.

J is TRBJ1-1 and V is TRBV25-1; perhaps TRBD1 as D (5 bases). The CDR3 loop spans 16 amino acids. Germline loops: CDR1 MGHDK, CDR2 SYGVNS. The V gene lost 1 base and the J gene lost 1 base, with 13 bases spanning the gap. The CDR3 DNA is TGTGCCAGCAGTGAATGGGGGGGTAGGGGGAACACTGAAGCTTTCTTT. Protein: CASSEWGGRGNTEAFF.

Relative to its sample, this clone is medium-sized. Here the CDR3 reads CASSPGSSGGLSYNEQFF. CDR3 bases: TGTGCCAGCAGCCCAGGGAGTAGCGGGGGACTGTCCTACAATGAGCAGTTCTTC. J is TRBJ2-1 and V is TRBV7-9; 9 bases are a match to TRBD2. The CDR3 totals 18 residues. V shed 5 bases, J shed 1 base, and the junction held 12 bases outside the gene matches. Germline CDR1 and CDR2: SEHNR and FQNEAQ (reference sequence).

This clone has more than one count but fewer than ten. The gene calls are TRBV27 and TRBJ1-2, with a possible D match to TRBD1 (5 bases). CDR3 length: 14 residues. Trimming removed 0 bases from V and 4 bases from J, with 9 bases in between. Per germline, CDR1 MNHEY and CDR2 SMNVEV (reference sequence). Here the CDR3 DNA reads TGTGCCAGCAGTTTATCTACAGGCTTCTATGGCTACACCTTC. Its protein product is CASSLSTGFYGYTF.

This chain connects TRBV4-1 to TRBJ2-1; 7 bases fit TRBD2. CDR3 size: 15 residues. Unmatched junction bases numbered 5, after V lost 2 bases and J lost 4 bases. Germline CDR1 and CDR2: MGHRA and YSYEKL. The CDR3, as DNA: TGCGCCAGCAGCCAAAATCGGGGGGTGTACAATGAGCAGTTCTTC. It codes for CASSQNRGVYNEQFF.

The CDR3 loop reads CASGSDRGGAEAFF. The CDR3 DNA sequence: TGTGCTAGTGGTTCCGACAGGGGAGGGGCTGAAGCTTTCTTT. The chain links TRBV12-5 to TRBJ1-1, with TRBD1 identical over 8 bases. This CDR3 contains 14 residues. Per germline, CDR1 LGHNT and CDR2 FRNRAP. The V gene end was trimmed by 4 bases and the J gene end by 6 bases; junction bases not matched to a gene: 7. Using reference TRBV12-5 and TRBJ1-1 for the parts outside the CDR3, the full variable domain is DARVTQTPRHKVTEMGQEVTMRCQPILGHNTVFWYRQTMMQGLELLAYFRNRAPLDDSGMPKDRFSAEMPDATLATLKIQPSEPRDSAVYFCASGSDRGGAEAFFGQGTRLTVV.

This clone was counted between two and nine times. The rearrangement uses TRBV6-1 and TRBJ1-2; D call uncertain. The CDR3 has 12 residues. Germline-derived CDR1 and CDR2 are MNHNS and SASEGT. Trimming shortened V by 8 bases and J by 4 bases, and 11 bases separated the two germline ends. The CDR3 here is CASYAGSYGYTF. CDR3 nucleotide sequence: TGTGCCAGCTATGCCGGGTCCTATGGCTACACCTTC.

This clone was observed a handful of times. This chain joins TRBV4-3 and TRBJ1-2; 7 bases agree with TRBD1. This CDR3 is 14 amino acids long. Germline trimming cut 3 bases from V and 4 bases from J; bases unmatched to any gene: 5. Germline lookup yields CDR1 LGHNA and CDR2 YSLEER. CDR3 amino acids: CASSHQGGGYGYTF. CDR3 bases: TGCGCCAGCAGCCACCAGGGGGGAGGCTATGGCTACACCTTC.

This clone was observed a handful of times. V gene TRBV4-2 combines with J gene TRBJ1-1, with no clear D. CDR3 length equals 14 residues. Germline V gene lookup returns CDR1 LGHNA and CDR2 YNFKEQ. The V end was cut by 5 bases, the J end by 1 base, with 11 bases between. This chain's CDR3 is CASSSDGRNTEAFF. The CDR3, as DNA: TGTGCCAGCAGCTCCGATGGGCGGAACACTGAAGCTTTCTTT.